Given below is one T cell receptor beta chain in context. The target antigen is unknown. This sample was included in a study of beta chain features in type 1 diabetes. Study-wide points: A moderate, significant TCRB CDR3 shortening appeared in type 1 diabetes across four CD4+ subsets.

The whole isolated RNA underwent reverse transcription, so sequencing captured expressed TCRB transcripts. The assay was immunoSEQ multiplex PCR, and TCRdb's table has in-frame clones only and misses some. The data show 330,000 or so clones, with roughly 12% seen just once and over 0.008% held by the top ten. Sequenced: naive CD4+ T cells from blood. The TCR sequence derives from a young woman with type 1 diabetes.

CDR3 coding DNA: TGTGCCAGCAGTCCCCGGCGGGAGAGAACCTACGAGCAGTACTTC. It is translated as CASSPRRERTYEQYF. V usage is TRBV6-5 and J usage is TRBJ2-7; TRBD2 matches 7 bases. Germline V gene lookup returns CDR1 MNHEY and CDR2 SVGAGI. Trimming removed 5 bases from V and 2 bases from J; junction bases left unmatched: 9. The CDR3 has 15 residues.